Listed here is a single TCR beta chain. This CDR3 has 9 residues. This entry belongs to a study of T cell changes during pregnancy in multiple sclerosis. Assay: immunoSEQ multiplex PCR; the TCRdb copy retains only in-frame clones and omits some. The sample holds about 92,000 clones, more than 85% seen once. V is TRBV21-1 and J is TRBJ2-1; TRBD2, the table's D call, was not compared with the DNA. TRBV21-1 is tagged as a pseudogene. Specimen: peripheral blood, collected in the first trimester of pregnancy. This TCR was sampled from a female donor with multiple sclerosis, enrolled in a pregnancy study. The CDR3: CASSKRQFF. In DNA form, the CDR3 reads TGTGCCAGCAGCAAGCGGCAGTTCTTC.